A selection of T cell receptor beta chains follows, all from one sample in a study of T cell responses to AZD1222 COVID-19 vaccine. Assay used: immunoSEQ multiplex PCR; TCRdb lists only in-frame clones, some missing. The repertoire holds under 200,000 clones, with approximately 90% as singletons. Material: peripheral blood, obtained on day 0 of AZD1222 vaccination. Receptor source: an adult in good health. Both conserved end residues are part of each CDR3. D genes are given only for firm matches. Only part of the rows carry a size: once, few, many, or a class if the clone is expanded.

V gene,J gene,D gene,clone size,CDR3 DNA,CDR3 protein
TRBV7-9,TRBJ2-3,TRBD2,.,TGTGCCAGCAGCTCCCCTGGGGCGCGGGGGGGCACAGATACGCAGTATTTT,CASSSPGARGGTDTQYF
TRBV28,TRBJ2-3,TRBD1,.,TGTGCCAGCAGTCGGACAGGGGGTACGCAGTATTTT,CASSRTGGTQYF
TRBV7-8,TRBJ1-5,.,.,TGTGCCAGCATACGAGGCATTGGCAATCAGCCCCAGCATTTT,CASIRGIGNQPQHF
TRBV7-9,TRBJ1-4,.,.,TGTGCCAGCAGCCGATCGGGGGTAGATAATGAAAAACTGTTTTTT,CASSRSGVDNEKLFF
TRBV30,TRBJ1-1,TRBD1,once,TGTGCCTGGACCGTGGACAGGGGTGACACTGAAGCTTTCTTT,CAWTVDRGDTEAFF
TRBV3-1/TRBV3-2,TRBJ1-2,.,.,TGTGCCAGCAGCCAAGCAGGGATCGTAATCCATGGCTACACCTTC,CASSQAGIVIHGYTF
TRBV3-1/TRBV3-2,TRBJ1-1,.,.,TGTGCCAGCAGCCAGGGGCACAGGGTGAACACTGAAGCTTTCTTT,CASSQGHRVNTEAFF
TRBV28,TRBJ2-7,.,.,TGTGCCAGCAGTTTATGGGGGACGTCTTCCGGAAACGAGCAGTACTTC,CASSLWGTSSGNEQYF
TRBV6-4,TRBJ2-5,TRBD2,.,TGTGCCAGCAGTGACACAGCGGGAGGGGAGACCCAGTACTTC,CASSDTAGGETQYF
TRBV9,TRBJ1-2,TRBD1,.,TGTGCCAGCAGCACGACAGGGGGCTTCGCTAACTATGGCTACACCTTC,CASSTTGGFANYGYTF
TRBV6-5,TRBJ1-6,.,.,TGTGCCAGCTCTCAGTCCATTAACAATTCACCCCTCCACTTT,CASSQSINNSPLHF
TRBV28,TRBJ1-2,TRBD1,.,TGTGCCAGTGGGACAGCCCATTTCAGGAATGGCTACACCTTC,CASGTAHFRNGYTF
TRBV9,TRBJ2-5,.,once,TGTGCCAGCAGCGTAGGGCTGTACCAAGAGACCCAGTACTTC,CASSVGLYQETQYF
TRBV29-1,TRBJ1-2,TRBD1,.,TGCAGCGTCAGGGGGGACAGGGAAATTGGTGGCTACACCTTC,CSVRGDREIGGYTF
TRBV28,TRBJ2-7,.,.,TGTGCCAGCAGTTTAGGAACGGGCCACGAGCAGTACTTC,CASSLGTGHEQYF
TRBV6-2/TRBV6-3,TRBJ2-7,TRBD1,.,TGTGCCAGCAGCCAAGTCCCGGGACAGGTAGCCTACGAGCAGTACTTC,CASSQVPGQVAYEQYF
TRBV7-3,TRBJ1-1,.,.,TGTGCCAGCAGCTTAACCTATTCGAACACTGAAGCTTTCTTT,CASSLTYSNTEAFF
TRBV11-2,TRBJ1-6,.,.,TGTGCCAGCAGCTTCAGGGTGGGGGAGAGTTCACCCCTCCACTTT,CASSFRVGESSPLHF
TRBV5-1,TRBJ1-1,TRBD1,.,TGCGCCAGCAGCCTAGCGGGACAGGGGGATTGGGGCACTGAAGCTTTCTTT,CASSLAGQGDWGTEAFF
TRBV5-1,TRBJ1-4,.,.,TGCGCCAGCAGCCCCAGACACGCAACTAATGAAAAACTGTTTTTT,CASSPRHATNEKLFF
TRBV6-9,TRBJ2-7,TRBD2,.,TGTGCCAGCAGTTATTCCAAGCGGGGGGTCTCCTACGAGCAGTACTTC,CASSYSKRGVSYEQYF
TRBV2,TRBJ2-5,.,.,TGTGCCAGCAGCCGGGGCCTAGAAGAGACCCAGTACTTC,CASSRGLEETQYF
TRBV5-6,TRBJ2-5,TRBD2,.,TGTGCCAGCAGCTTGGTAACAGCGGGGGGGGAGACCCAGTACTTC,CASSLVTAGGETQYF
TRBV18,TRBJ1-2,TRBD1,.,TGTGCCAGCTCCCCCGGGACAGGGTATACCTATGGCTACACCTTC,CASSPGTGYTYGYTF
TRBV27,TRBJ2-7,.,once,TGTGCCAGCAGTGTCCAGGACAGCCATTACTACGAGCAGTACTTC,CASSVQDSHYYEQYF
TRBV7-9,TRBJ1-1,TRBD1,.,TGTGCCAGCAGAAAAAACCCCCTGGACAGGCGGGGATATGAAGCTTTCTTT,CASRKNPLDRRGYEAFF
TRBV6-5,TRBJ2-7,TRBD2,.,TGTGCCAGCAGTTACGAGCGGGGGGGCTCCTACGAGCAGTACTTC,CASSYERGGSYEQYF
TRBV30,TRBJ2-5,TRBD1,.,TGTGCCCAGACTACAGGGGTAGGAGAGACCCAGTACTTC,CAQTTGVGETQYF
TRBV5-5,TRBJ2-1,TRBD2,.,TGTGCCAGCAGCCGGGAGGCGGGGGGCTTCAATGAGCAGTTCTTC,CASSREAGGFNEQFF
TRBV7-9,TRBJ1-6,.,.,TGTGCCAGCAGCCTACAGAATTCACCCCTCCACTTT,CASSLQNSPLHF
TRBV6-5,TRBJ1-1,.,.,TGTGCCAGCTCGCCGTACCAGGTCGGGGACACTGAAGCTTTCTTT,CASSPYQVGDTEAFF
TRBV4-3,TRBJ2-1,.,.,TGCGCCAGCAGCCAAGGGTTGGGGAATGAGCAGTTCTTC,CASSQGLGNEQFF
TRBV30,TRBJ1-3,.,once,TGTGCCTGGACCCGGAAAAGGGACGGACCATACTCTGGAAACACCATATATTTT,CAWTRKRDGPYSGNTIYF
TRBV6-1,TRBJ2-4,.,.,TGTGCCAGCAGTGAAGCGGGGGCGGGCTCCGGGAACATTCAGTACTTC,CASSEAGAGSGNIQYF
TRBV3-1/TRBV3-2,TRBJ1-1,.,.,TGTGCCAGCAGCCAGTCGCCTCAGCGGGGCACTGAAGCTTTCTTT,CASSQSPQRGTEAFF
TRBV4-1,TRBJ1-3,TRBD1,.,TGCGCCAGCAGCCAACATGGGACAGCTGGAAACACCATATATTTT,CASSQHGTAGNTIYF
TRBV28,TRBJ1-1,.,.,TGTGCCAGCAGTAAAGCGGGGGGGAACACTGAAGCTTTCTTT,CASSKAGGNTEAFF
TRBV27,TRBJ2-1,TRBD2,.,TGTGCCAGCAGTCATTTGACTAGCGGGCCCCTCCATGAGCAGTTCTTC,CASSHLTSGPLHEQFF
TRBV10-2,TRBJ2-7,TRBD2,.,TGCGCCAGCAGGGGACTAGCGGGCCACGAGCAGTACTTC,CASRGLAGHEQYF
TRBV6-5,TRBJ2-5,TRBD2,.,TGTGCCAGCAGCCCACTAGCGGGGGCTCAAGAGACCCAGTACTTC,CASSPLAGAQETQYF
TRBV24-1,TRBJ1-5,.,.,TGTGCCCGCACTTTTCAGCCCCAGCATTTT,CARTFQPQHF
TRBV27,TRBJ2-3,.,.,TGTGCCAGCCGCGGGGCACCGGTGGCAGATACGCAGTATTTT,CASRGAPVADTQYF
TRBV7-2,TRBJ1-6,.,.,TGTGCCAGCAGCCCAATCGCGACTTCACCCCTCCACTTT,CASSPIATSPLHF